The subject of this entry is one TCR beta chain. The data were obtained in a study of beta chain features in type 1 diabetes. The CDR3 is made up of 13 amino acids. CDR1 MDHEN and CDR2 SYDVKM come from the germline V gene. Losses at the gene ends were 7 bases for V and 5 bases for J; bases not matched to a gene: 5. Expressed TCRB transcripts were sequenced because the entire RNA isolate underwent reverse transcription. The data were produced by immunoSEQ multiplex PCR, yet TCRdb's version contains in-frame clones alone and is incomplete. Of 900,000 or so clones listed, about a sixth are singletons. Sequenced: naive CD4+ T cells from blood. This receptor was identified in a woman under 30 in good health. The rearrangement uses TRBV28 and TRBJ2-3; TRBD1 agrees at 8 bases. The chain's CDR3 is CASTQGQEDTQYF. DNA of the CDR3: TGTGCCAGCACTCAGGGACAGGAAGATACGCAGTATTTT.